This T cell receptor beta chain stems from a study of PD-1 blockade in classical Hodgkin lymphoma. Study background: It was nivolumab at 3 mg/kg, given intravenously every 2 weeks, that patients received. Whole-study results and caveats: Compared with baseline, CD4+ but not CD8+ TCR diversity had risen significantly by C4D1. Diminished baseline TCR diversity has been reported in newly diagnosed patients relative to healthy donors. The study found complete responders had baseline diversity similar to newly diagnosed patients.

Between the trimmed V and J ends, which lost 4 bases and 6 bases, there was a span of 16 bases. The CDR3 runs 15 residues. The germline V gene encodes CDR1 SGHRS and CDR2 YFSETQ. Clones were read by immunoSEQ multiplex PCR, and TCRdb kept only the in-frame ones, dropping some. The data show approximately 73,000 clones, 93% seen once. Following autologous stem cell transplantation, relapse occurred in every patient, and exposure to brentuximab vedotin varied. Turning to this clone: No antigen is known for it.

The material sequenced was peripheral blood mononuclear cells (PBMCs), taken at baseline. The gene calls are TRBV5-1 and TRBJ2-2, with D possibly TRBD2 on 7 matching bases. The origin of this receptor is a human donor with classical Hodgkin lymphoma. CDR3 coding DNA: TGCGCCAGCAGCACAGCTGGGGGGGCCGCCGGGGAGCTGTTTTTT. Translated, it gives CASSTAGGAAGELFF.